This T cell receptor beta chain was recovered during a study of T cells after yellow fever vaccination. Study as a whole: Fractions low in cell number were prepared with SMART-Seq v4 Ultra Low Input.

From the 5' RACE reads, TCRdb called clonotypes with MiXCR, one entry per CDR3 protein. This table has 20,000 to 25,000 distinct CDR3 sequences, roughly 5% appearing once. This clonotype was recorded many times. This CDR3 spans 13 amino acids. Trimming took 5 bases from V and 13 from J, leaving 18 bases between them. The sequences come from PBMCs, either bulk or a sorted T-cell subset (CD4+, CD8+, memory, or dextramer-sorted; not recorded which), collected approximately 40 days after the first yellow fever vaccination. V is TRBV12-3 or TRBV12-4 and J is TRBJ2-1; D unclear. The receptor was isolated from a man between 18 and 35 years old who received the YFV17D yellow fever vaccine. CDR3 DNA: TGTGCCAGCAGTCAGTACCCGAACCCCGTTCAGTTCTTC. This codes for CASSQYPNPVQFF.